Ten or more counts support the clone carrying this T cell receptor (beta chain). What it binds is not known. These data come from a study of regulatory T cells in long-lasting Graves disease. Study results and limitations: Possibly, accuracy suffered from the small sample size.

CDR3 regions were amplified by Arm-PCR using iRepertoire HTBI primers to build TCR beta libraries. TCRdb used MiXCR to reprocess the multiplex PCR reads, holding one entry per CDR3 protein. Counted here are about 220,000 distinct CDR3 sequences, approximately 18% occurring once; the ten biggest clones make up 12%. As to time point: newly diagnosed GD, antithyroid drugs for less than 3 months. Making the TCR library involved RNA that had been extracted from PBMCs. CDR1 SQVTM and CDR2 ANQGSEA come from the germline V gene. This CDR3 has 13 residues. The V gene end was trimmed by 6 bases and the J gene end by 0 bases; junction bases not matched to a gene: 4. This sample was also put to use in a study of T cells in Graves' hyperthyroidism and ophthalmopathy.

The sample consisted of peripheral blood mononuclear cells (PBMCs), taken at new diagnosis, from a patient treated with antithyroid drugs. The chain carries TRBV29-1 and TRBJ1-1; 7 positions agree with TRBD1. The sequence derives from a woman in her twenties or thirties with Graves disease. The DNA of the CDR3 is TGCAGCGTGGGACAGACCCTGAACACTGAAGCTTTCTTT. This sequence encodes CSVGQTLNTEAFF.